The 20 T cell receptor beta chains reported below all come from one sample, sequenced in a study of TIL therapy for anti-PD-1-resistant metastatic lung cancer. The time point was: pre-treatment sample, taken before nivolumab and TIL therapy. The libraries were made with immunoSEQ v3. The data were produced by immunoSEQ multiplex PCR, yet TCRdb's version contains in-frame clones alone and is incomplete. The table includes tens of thousands of clones, 79% detected once. The sequencing used blood, collected at baseline. Source of these receptors: a man aged 70 or older with non-small cell lung cancer.

The chain links TRBV5-1 to TRBJ2-7; 8 positions match TRBD1. V shed 5 bases and J 2 bases; nucleotides not matched to a gene: 9. Germline V lookup: CDR1 SGHRS, CDR2 YFSETQ. The CDR3 is made up of 15 amino acids. CDR3: CASSLESGGTYEQYF. In DNA, the CDR3 is TGCGCCAGCAGTTTAGAGTCAGGGGGCACCTACGAGCAGTACTTC.

The rearrangement links TRBV29-1 to TRBJ1-1; 7 bases map to TRBD1. J was trimmed by 1 base and V by 7 bases; bases with no gene match: 9. The CDR3 has 14 amino acids. Per the germline V gene, CDR1 is SQVTM and CDR2 is ANQGSEA. CDR3 sequence reads: CSASLRTGNTEAFF. In DNA, the CDR3 is TGCAGCGCATCTCTGAGGACAGGGAACACTGAAGCTTTCTTT.

The chain employs TRBV28 and TRBJ2-2; 8 bases fit TRBD2. The V gene's germline CDR1 is MDHEN and CDR2 SYDVKM. The V gene end was trimmed by 5 bases and the J gene end by 3 bases; junction bases not matched to a gene: 5. This CDR3 region has 15 residues. The CDR3 region has the DNA TGTGCCAGCAGTCCCGGGACTAGGGACACCGGGGAGCTGTTTTTT. Protein product: CASSPGTRDTGELFF.

Details on this clone: The junction departs from the called germline gene at one end, perhaps through a read error. This rearrangement joins TRBV5-1 to TRBJ1-2; D possibly corresponds to TRBD1 (5 bases). The V gene's germline CDR1 is SGHRS and CDR2 YFSETQ. This CDR3 has 14 amino acids. The CDR3 DNA sequence: TGCGCCAGCGGCTTCAGGGACCCCGGCTATGGCTACACCTTC. As protein: CASGFRDPGYGYTF.

This clone was counted only a few times. The rearrangement joins TRBV7-2 to TRBJ1-1; 8 nucleotides agree with TRBD1. In germline, CDR1 is SGHTA, CDR2 FQGNSA. V dropped 0 bases and J dropped 1; count of bases not matched to a gene: 1. There are 15 residues in the CDR3. In DNA form, the CDR3 reads TGTGCCAGCAGCTTAGCCGGACAGGGGAACACTGAAGCTTTCTTT. This gives the protein CASSLAGQGNTEAFF.

V is TRBV7-2 and J is TRBJ1-1; 7 bases map to TRBD1. Per germline, CDR1 SGHTA and CDR2 FQGNSA. V lost 5 bases and J lost 0; bases outside the gene matches: 9. The CDR3 consists of 16 residues. The CDR3 loop reads CASSPDGTVLNTEAFF. CDR3 DNA sequence: TGTGCCAGCAGCCCCGACGGGACAGTTTTGAACACTGAAGCTTTCTTT. Looking up the rest from reference TRBV7-2 and TRBJ1-1 gives the full variable domain: GAGVSQSPSNKVTEKGKDVELRCDPISGHTALYWYRQSLGQGLEFLIYFQGNSAPDKSGLPSDRFSAERTGGSVSTLTIQRTQQEDSAVYLCASSPDGTVLNTEAFFGQGTRLTVV.

The chain has TRBV30 and TRBJ2-7, with 10 bases lining up with TRBD1. CDR3 size: 13 residues. Germline-derived CDR1 and CDR2 are GTSNPN and SVGIG (reference sequence). Losses at the gene ends were 6 bases for V and 4 bases for J; bases not matched to a gene: 6. This CDR3 is CACVGTGVYEQYF. Here the CDR3 DNA reads TGTGCCTGTGTCGGGACAGGGGTGTACGAGCAGTACTTC.

The rearrangement links TRBV25-1 to TRBJ2-5, with 7 bases matching TRBD2. CDR1 and CDR2 (germline): MGHDK, SYGVNS. CDR3 length: 16 amino acids. Unmatched junction bases numbered 9, after V lost 0 bases and J lost 5 bases. The CDR3 here is CASSEYFKGRGETQYF. DNA for the CDR3: TGTGCCAGCAGTGAATATTTTAAGGGGCGGGGGGAGACCCAGTACTTC.

This clone showed up just a few times. This chain connects TRBV5-4 to TRBJ1-2; D is undetermined. V gave up 3 bases and J gave up 5 bases, with 11 bases separating them. This CDR3 contains 13 residues. Germline V gene sequence: CDR1 SGHNT, CDR2 YYREEE (reference sequence). The CDR3 bases are TGTGCCAGCAGCTCGGAAGCTGTTTATGGCTACACCTTC. Protein product: CASSSEAVYGYTF.

The rearrangement links TRBV5-3 to TRBJ2-2, with D unresolved. TRBV5-3 is classed as an ORF, of uncertain function. Trimming left V 1 base short and J 10 bases short, with 11 bases between. The CDR3 runs 13 residues. The chain's CDR3 is CARSLNSGVELFF. Here the CDR3 DNA reads TGTGCCAGAAGCTTGAATTCCGGTGTGGAGCTGTTTTTT.

The chain is built from TRBV6-1 and TRBJ2-1; 9 bases align to TRBD1. The CDR3 sequence is 14 residues long. The germline CDR1 and CDR2 sequences are MNHNS and SASEGT. Losses at the gene ends were 6 bases for V and 6 bases for J; bases not matched to a gene: 6. The CDR3 DNA sequence: TGTGCCAGCAGGCGGGGACAGGGCGTCAATGAGCAGTTCTTC. Translating it yields CASRRGQGVNEQFF.

The chain is built from TRBV28 and TRBJ1-3, with a possible D match to TRBD1 (5 bases). This CDR3 has 16 residues. Germline assignment: CDR1 MDHEN and CDR2 SYDVKM. Trimming took off 5 bases at V and 0 bases at J, with 14 bases between the two ends. CDR3 protein: CASSAPGRTSGNTIYF. The CDR3 nucleotides are TGTGCCAGCAGTGCCCCGGGACGGACCTCTGGAAACACCATATATTTT.

The chain links TRBV7-3 to TRBJ2-1; D is perhaps TRBD1 or TRBD2 (5 bases each). Germline lookup yields CDR1 SGHTA and CDR2 FQGTGA. The CDR3 extends over 15 amino acids. Between the trimmed V and J ends, which lost 1 base and 2 bases, there was a span of 9 bases. DNA for the CDR3: TGTGCCAGCAGCTTAAACGGGGACGCCTACAATGAGCAGTTCTTC. Protein product: CASSLNGDAYNEQFF.

This chain uses TRBV5-1 with TRBJ2-7, with D unresolved. V was cut by 0 bases and J by 2 bases, with 15 bases left in between. Germline-derived CDR1 and CDR2 are SGHRS and YFSETQ. CDR3 length: 16 residues. CDR3 nucleotides: TGCGCCAGCAGCTTGGCCAGCAGCACTACTACCTACGAGCAGTACTTC. Amino acid sequence: CASSLASSTTTYEQYF.

This clone was found a few times. The genes are TRBV7-3 and TRBJ1-3; TRBD1 is a possible D gene (5 bases). The CDR3 contains 18 residues. V gave up 2 bases and J gave up 2 bases, with 19 bases separating them. CDR1 SGHTA and CDR2 FQGTGA come from the germline V gene. The CDR3 protein is CASSLGPPGDRTGNTIYF. CDR3 sequence (DNA): TGTGCCAGCAGCTTAGGCCCTCCGGGGGATCGCACTGGAAACACCATATATTTT.

This chain connects TRBV11-2 to TRBJ2-3, with D unresolved. Per germline, CDR1 SGHAT and CDR2 FQNNGV. Trimming took 1 base from V and 5 from J, leaving 1 base between them. The CDR3 spans 11 residues. The CDR3 region is CASSLGDTQYF. As DNA, the CDR3 is TGTGCCAGCAGCTTAGGAGATACGCAGTATTTT.

The chain couples TRBV7-2 to TRBJ2-6, with D tentatively TRBD1 or TRBD2 (7 bases each). The V end lost 2 bases, the J end lost 0 bases, and 14 bases lay between the germline ends. The V gene's germline CDR1 is SGHTA and CDR2 FQGNSA. This CDR3 has 18 residues. The CDR3 coding sequence is TGTGCCAGCAGCTTAACGGCAGGGGGGGGCTCTGGGGCCAACGTCCTGACTTTC. As protein: CASSLTAGGGSGANVLTF.

This clone appeared once. The chain uses TRBV27 and TRBJ2-7, with 8 bases aligning to TRBD2. V shed 3 bases and J 2 bases; nucleotides not matched to a gene: 6. CDR1 is MNHEY, CDR2 SMNVEV, per germline (reference sequence). CDR3 size: 15 residues. CDR3 nucleotides: TGTGCCAGCAGTTTGGTTCGGGAGGGCCCCTACGAGCAGTACTTC. Protein: CASSLVREGPYEQYF.

The rearrangement uses TRBV7-9 and TRBJ2-6, with D perhaps matching TRBD1 (6 bases). The CDR3 is made up of 15 amino acids. The V end was cut by 4 bases, the J end by 2 bases, with 9 bases between. The germline gives CDR1 SEHNR, CDR2 FQNEAQ (reference sequence). The CDR3 reads CASSSTGTGANVLTF. CDR3 coding DNA: TGTGCCAGCAGCTCTACAGGGACTGGGGCCAACGTCCTGACTTTC.

The V gene is TRBV5-1, the J gene TRBJ2-5, with D unclear. Germline loops: CDR1 SGHRS, CDR2 YFSETQ. The V end was cut by 0 bases, the J end by 2 bases, with 5 bases between. CDR3 size: 13 residues. In nucleotides, the CDR3 is TGCGCCAGCAGCTTGGCGACTCAAGAGACCCAGTACTTC. Translated, it gives CASSLATQETQYF. The whole variable domain, remainder taken from reference TRBV5-1 and TRBJ2-5, is KAGVTQTPRYLIKTRGQQVTLSCSPISGHRSVSWYQQTPGQGLQFLFEYFSETQRNKGNFPGRFSGRQFSNSRSEMNVSTLELGDSALYLCASSLATQETQYFGPGTRLLVL.